Listed here are 9 T cell receptor beta chains from one sample, sequenced in a study of identical twins. TCRdb analysed the 5' RACE reads with MiXCR anew, one entry per CDR3 protein. This table holds about 690,000 distinct CDR3 sequences, approximately 22% found once. These sequences were also reported in another study, on T cells expressing NK-cell markers.

The specimen was PBMCs. The receptors come from a woman under 30 in good health.

The J gene is TRBJ1-2, the V gene TRBV20-1; no firm D call. Trimming took 5 bases from V and 8 from J, leaving 24 bases between them. Germline CDR1 is DFQATT and CDR2 is SNEGSKA (reference sequence). This CDR3 is built from 15 residues. This chain's CDR3 is CSAPDAGSSEEGYTF. CDR3 DNA sequence: TGCAGTGCTCCGGACGCGGGATCTAGTGAAGAAGGCTACACCTTC.

The chain employs TRBV21-1 and TRBJ1-1. TRBV21-1 represents a pseudogene. The CDR3 runs to 13 residues. CDR3 bases: TGTGCCAGCAGCAACGGACGGAACACTGAAGCTTTCTTT. This gives the protein CASSNGRNTEAFF.

In its sample, this clonotype was seen many times. The chain is built from TRBV11-2 and TRBJ2-1; possibly TRBD2 for D (7 bases). CDR1 is SGHAT, CDR2 FQNNGV, per germline. The CDR3 totals 13 residues. Trimming took 6 bases from V and 7 from J, leaving 13 bases between them. CDR3 amino acids: CASSLGGLNEQFF. The CDR3 DNA follows: TGTGCCAGCAGTTTGGGGGGGCTGAATGAGCAGTTCTTC.

The CDR3 region is CSASAGYSGNTIYF. The CDR3 nucleotides are TGCAGTGCTAGCGCGGGGTACTCTGGAAACACCATATATTTT. J is TRBJ1-3 and V is TRBV20-1; D is unclear. Trimming removed 3 bases at V and 0 bases at J, with 9 bases between. Per the germline V gene, CDR1 is DFQATT and CDR2 is SNEGSKA (reference sequence). The length of the CDR3 is 14 residues.

V and J are TRBV6-4 and TRBJ2-2, with D perhaps TRBD1 (6 bases). V was shortened by 3 bases and J by 6 bases, with 14 bases between the two germline ends. The CDR3 consists of 15 residues. CDR1 and CDR2 (germline): MRHNA, SNTAGT. The CDR3 DNA is TGTGCCAGCAGTGAACAGGGATCAGGTGCCGGGGAGCTGTTTTTT. It is translated as CASSEQGSGAGELFF.

V is TRBV6-4 and J is TRBJ1-5; no reliable D call. The V gene's germline CDR1 is MRHNA and CDR2 SNTAGT. There are 13 residues in the CDR3. Trimming left V 3 bases short and J 6 bases short, with 9 bases between. The CDR3 region is CASSEEVGQPQHF. CDR3 bases: TGTGCCAGCAGTGAAGAGGTGGGTCAGCCCCAGCATTTT.

In its sample, this clonotype was seen a few times. V and J are TRBV25-1 and TRBJ2-7; 8 bases match TRBD2. Germline CDR1 reads MGHDK; CDR2 reads SYGVNS. J lost 0 bases, V lost 10 bases, and 14 bases had no gene match. The CDR3 spans 16 residues. The DNA for the CDR3 is TGTGCCACCCAATATAGCGGGGACGAAAGCTCCTACGAGCAGTACTTC. This codes for CATQYSGDESSYEQYF.

This clonotype showed up many times. The genes are TRBV12-3 or TRBV12-4 and TRBJ1-2; no firm D call. Trimming stripped 5 bases from V and 4 bases from J, with 8 bases between. The CDR3 extends over 12 amino acids. The CDR3 nucleotides are TGTGCCAGCAGTCGAGAGGGCTATGGCTACACCTTC. Its protein is CASSREGYGYTF.

This clonotype was counted between two and nine times. The genes are TRBV5-5 and TRBJ1-6; 8 bases map to TRBD1. Germline V gene sequence: CDR1 SGHKS, CDR2 YYEKEE (reference sequence). J lost 5 bases, V lost 0 bases, and 1 base had no gene match. This CDR3 region has 15 residues. The DNA of the CDR3 is TGTGCCAGCAGCTTGGCGGACAGGGATAATTCACCCCTCCACTTT. Translating it yields CASSLADRDNSPLHF.